What follows are 5 T cell receptor beta chains derived from one specimen sequenced in a study of cytomegalovirus exposure and HLA in healthy donors. Sequenced by immunoSEQ multiplex PCR; TCRdb stores in-frame clones only, minus some. Among about 130,000 clones listed, about 88% were seen once. Specimen: PBMCs. These receptors were collected from a woman aged 18-29 years in good health and CMV-seronegative.

The CDR3 bases are TGTGCCAGCAGCAATACCGGGACAGGGTCTTGGGAGACCCAGTACTTC. This encodes CASSNTGTGSWETQYF. This chain connects TRBV7-9 to TRBJ2-5; TRBD1 aligns across 9 bases. This CDR3 is 16 amino acids long. CDR1 SEHNR and CDR2 FQNEAQ come from the germline V gene (reference sequence). V shed 5 bases and J 5 bases; nucleotides not matched to a gene: 12.

This clone was seen repeatedly, ten times or more. The chain links TRBV6-5 to TRBJ1-2, with a tentative D call TRBD1 (6 bases). Germline CDR1 reads MNHEY; CDR2 reads SVGAGI. Trimming took 5 bases from V and 5 from J, leaving 15 bases between them. The CDR3 spans 14 residues. CDR3 sequence reads: CASSGRDIRYGYTF. CDR3 sequence (DNA): TGTGCCAGCAGTGGCCGGGACATTCGGTATGGCTACACCTTC.

The V and J genes are TRBV7-9 and TRBJ2-7; no firm D call. The CDR3 has 12 residues. The germline V gene encodes CDR1 SEHNR and CDR2 FQNEAQ (reference sequence). V lost 1 base and J lost 6, with 7 bases in between. CDR3 DNA sequence: TGTGCCAGCAGCTTAGAGGGTAGCGAGCAGTACGTC. Its protein product is CASSLEGSEQYV.

The chain combines TRBV7-9 with TRBJ1-3, with D perhaps matching TRBD1 (6 bases). Trimming cost V 7 bases and J 0 bases, with 13 bases left between them. Germline assignment: CDR1 SEHNR and CDR2 FQNEAQ (reference sequence). CDR3 length: 15 amino acids. The chain's CDR3 is CASTPDSLSGNTIYF. The CDR3, as DNA: TGTGCCAGCACCCCGGACAGTCTCTCTGGAAACACCATATATTTT.

The V call is TRBV2, the J call TRBJ1-1; 7 bases line up with TRBD1. V dropped 6 bases and J dropped 6; count of bases not matched to a gene: 7. Germline-derived CDR1 and CDR2 are SNHLY and FYNNEI. The CDR3 extends over 13 amino acids. The chain's CDR3 is CASRATGDAEAFF. Here the CDR3 DNA reads TGTGCCAGCAGGGCTACAGGGGACGCTGAAGCTTTCTTT. The whole variable domain, remainder taken from reference TRBV2 and TRBJ1-1, is EPEVTQTPSHQVTQMGQEVILRCVPISNHLYFYWYRQILGQKVEFLVSFYNNEISEKSEIFDDQFSVERPDGSNFTLKIRSTKLEDSAMYFCASRATGDAEAFFGQGTRLTVV.